These 14 T cell receptor beta chains share one sample of origin, sequenced in a study of T cell repertoires in cytomegalovirus infection. TCRdb fed the reads into MiXCR, producing one record per CDR3 protein. The sample lists about 250,000 distinct CDR3 sequences, 15% to 20% occurring once. Sequencing input: CD8+ T cells from PBMCs. These receptor sequences come from a human donor in good health (CMV status not recorded). Some clones in this sample may be carry-over from other donors' samples.

CDR3 protein: CASSQGSGDYGYTF. CDR3 in DNA: TGCGCCAGCAGCCAAGGGTCAGGGGACTATGGCTACACCTTC. V gene TRBV4-3 combines with J gene TRBJ1-2, with D tentatively TRBD1 (6 bases). Trimming shortened V by 1 base and J by 3 bases, and 9 bases separated the two germline ends. CDR3 size: 14 residues. Germline-derived CDR1 and CDR2 are LGHNA and YSLEER.

This clonotype was picked up a small number of times. The rearrangement links TRBV19 to TRBJ2-3; TRBD2 matches 13 bases. Germline trimming cut 4 bases from V and 2 bases from J; bases unmatched to any gene: 6. Germline CDR1 LNHDA, CDR2 SQIVND (reference sequence). CDR3 length: 17 amino acids. The CDR3: CASSTGTSGEFTDTQYF. CDR3 nucleotide sequence: TGTGCCAGTAGTACCGGGACTAGCGGGGAATTCACAGATACGCAGTATTTT.

This clonotype came up many times. V usage is TRBV7-2 and J usage is TRBJ2-7, with 8 bases identical to TRBD1. The V gene's germline CDR1 is SGHTA and CDR2 FQGNSA. The CDR3 totals 15 residues. V gave up 5 bases and J gave up 0 bases; unmatched junction bases: 6. The CDR3 nucleotides are TGTGCCAGCAGCCCAAACAGGGGGAGCTCCTACGAGCAGTACTTC. It is translated as CASSPNRGSSYEQYF.

The V gene is TRBV7-9, the J gene TRBJ1-1; no clear D gene. The CDR3 length is 13 residues. Germline lookup yields CDR1 SEHNR and CDR2 FQNEAQ (reference sequence). V shed 1 base and J shed 6 bases, with 9 bases lying between them. CDR3 DNA sequence: TGTGCCAGCAGCTTAGTTGCTGGCGCTGAAGCTTTCTTT. It codes for CASSLVAGAEAFF.

The J gene is TRBJ1-4, the V gene TRBV29-1, with 12 bases that match TRBD1. Germline V gives CDR1 SQVTM, CDR2 ANQGSEA. The CDR3 runs 15 residues. V dropped 6 bases and J dropped 2; count of bases not matched to a gene: 4. CDR3 region: CSVGTGGTTNEKLFF. CDR3 sequence (DNA): TGCAGCGTCGGGACAGGGGGCACGACTAATGAAAAACTGTTTTTT.

In its sample, this clonotype was seen a few times. The V gene is TRBV4-1, the J gene TRBJ1-6; D is undetermined. The CDR3 covers 18 residues. V was pared by 1 base and J by 3 bases, with 16 bases between. The germline V gene has CDR1 MGHRA and CDR2 YSYEKL. CDR3 residues: CASSQAGRPGIYNSPLHF. CDR3 nucleotide sequence: TGCGCCAGCAGCCAAGCGGGTCGACCGGGGATCTATAATTCACCCCTCCACTTT.

The chain links TRBV7-9 to TRBJ1-1, with a weak D call TRBD1 (6 bases). Germline-derived CDR1 and CDR2 are SEHNR and FQNEAQ (reference sequence). The V and J ends lost 2 bases and 5 bases respectively, with 21 bases between them. The CDR3 has 17 residues. The CDR3 nucleotides read TGTGCCAGCAGCTTAATCGGCAGGGGATTGTCGGGAACTGAAGCTTTCTTT. It is translated as CASSLIGRGLSGTEAFF.

The gene calls are TRBV13 and TRBJ2-7; D is unresolved. This CDR3 has 13 residues. V lost 4 bases and J 0 bases, leaving 7 bases between the germline ends. Germline CDR1 reads PRHDT; CDR2 reads FYEKMQ (reference sequence). CDR3: CASSSGYSYEQYF. The CDR3 DNA reads TGTGCCAGCAGCTCGGGTTACTCCTACGAGCAGTACTTC.

This sequence joins TRBV6-2 or TRBV6-3 and TRBJ2-1; 9 bases map to TRBD2. The germline V gene encodes CDR1 MNHEY and CDR2 SVGEGT. The CDR3 runs 15 residues. Trimming at V came to 2 bases and at J to 5 bases, leaving 4 bases not matched to a gene. The chain's CDR3 is CASSYGGGAHNEQFF. As DNA, the CDR3 is TGTGCCAGCAGTTACGGCGGGGGGGCTCACAATGAGCAGTTCTTC.

A few counts support this clonotype. The chain couples TRBV20-1 to TRBJ1-1; a weak D match, TRBD1 (6 bases). CDR1 and CDR2 (germline): DFQATT, SNEGSKA (reference sequence). This CDR3 has 13 residues. In DNA, the CDR3 is TGCAGGGGCCGGGGACAAATGAACACTGAAGCTTTCTTT. It is translated as CRGRGQMNTEAFF.

This clonotype was observed many times. The CDR3 protein is CASLAPGNEQFF. The CDR3 DNA is TGTGCCAGTTTGGCACCTGGCAATGAGCAGTTCTTC. The rearrangement joins TRBV27 to TRBJ2-1; D gene uncertain. Germline lookup yields CDR1 MNHEY and CDR2 SMNVEV (reference sequence). The CDR3 is made up of 12 amino acids. Trimming removed 9 bases at V and 6 bases at J, with 12 bases between.

The chain carries TRBV6-2 or TRBV6-3 and TRBJ2-3; D is uncertain. Germline V gene lookup returns CDR1 MNHEY and CDR2 SVGEGT. The CDR3 has 16 amino acids. Trimming removed 7 bases at V and 4 bases at J, with 21 bases between. CDR3 residues: CASTQEWARLADTQYF. The CDR3 bases are TGTGCCAGCACCCAAGAGTGGGCTAGACTGGCAGATACGCAGTATTTT.

This clonotype was seen more than once but under ten times. The rearrangement joins TRBV28 to TRBJ2-2; 13 bases line up with TRBD2. V was pared by 6 bases and J by 4 bases, with 2 bases of the junction left unmatched. Per the germline V gene, CDR1 is MDHEN and CDR2 is SYDVKM. The CDR3 has 15 amino acids. CDR3 loop: CASRGLAGPTGELFF. The CDR3 DNA reads as TGTGCCAGCAGGGGACTAGCGGGGCCCACCGGGGAGCTGTTTTTT.

A word on this clonotype: A read error may be the cause here, since a much bigger clone is one base away. The CDR3 region is CASAPWDYGYTF. The CDR3 DNA reads as TGTGCCAGCGCCCCATGGGACTATGGCTACACCTTC. The rearrangement joins TRBV7-6 to TRBJ1-2; D gene unclear. Germline V gives CDR1 SGHVS, CDR2 FNYEAQ. The length of the CDR3 is 12 residues. Trimming shortened V by 8 bases and J by 3 bases, and 10 bases separated the two germline ends.